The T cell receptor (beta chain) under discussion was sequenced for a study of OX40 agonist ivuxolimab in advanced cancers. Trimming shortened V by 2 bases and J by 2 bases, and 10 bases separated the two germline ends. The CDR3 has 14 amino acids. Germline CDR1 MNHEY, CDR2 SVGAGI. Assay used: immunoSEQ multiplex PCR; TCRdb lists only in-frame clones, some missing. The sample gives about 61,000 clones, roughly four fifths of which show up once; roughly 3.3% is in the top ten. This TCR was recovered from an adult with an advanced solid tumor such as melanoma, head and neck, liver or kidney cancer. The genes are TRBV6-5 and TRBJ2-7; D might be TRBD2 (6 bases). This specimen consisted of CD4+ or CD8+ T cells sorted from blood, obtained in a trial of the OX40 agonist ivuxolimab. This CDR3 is CASSYVGGAYEQYF. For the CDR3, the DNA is TGTGCCAGCAGTTACGTGGGGGGAGCCTACGAGCAGTACTTC.